What follows are 10 T cell receptor beta chains derived from one specimen sequenced in a study of regulatory T cells in long-lasting Graves disease. The time point: newly diagnosed GD, antithyroid drugs for less than 3 months. Following extraction of RNA from PBMCs, that RNA was used to make the TCR library. The TCR beta library used iRepertoire HTBI primers with Arm-PCR amplification of CDR3. TCRdb fed the multiplex PCR reads into MiXCR, producing one record per CDR3 protein. Of about half a million distinct CDR3 sequences listed, approximately 12% are singletons. The same sample was also used in a study of T cells in Graves' hyperthyroidism and ophthalmopathy.

Sequenced here: peripheral blood mononuclear cells (PBMCs), sampled at new diagnosis, from a patient treated with antithyroid drugs. Every receptor here comes from a woman aged 25-40 years with Graves disease.

Points on this clonotype: A read error may account for a junction end that differs from germline. The J gene is TRBJ2-3, the V gene TRBV7-9, with 9 bases aligning to TRBD2. The germline CDR1 and CDR2 sequences are SEHNR and FQNEAQ (reference sequence). The CDR3 is 16 amino acids. CDR3 in amino acids: CVSRLSRLAGRDTQYF. CDR3 coding DNA: TGTGTCAGCAGGTTAAGTCGTCTAGCGGGACGAGATACGCAGTATTTT.

This clonotype has just a few counts. This chain joins TRBV6-5 and TRBJ2-3, with D possibly being TRBD2 (6 bases). Per germline, CDR1 MNHEY and CDR2 SVGAGI. Trimming took 4 bases from V and 0 from J, leaving 14 bases between them. The CDR3 extends over 16 amino acids. Here the CDR3 DNA reads TGTGCCAGCAGTTTGTGGGCGGGACGTAGCACAGATACGCAGTATTTT. Its translation is CASSLWAGRSTDTQYF.

This clonotype occurred many times. The CDR3: CAISEVSGTGQTYEQYF. CDR3 bases: TGTGCCATCAGTGAGGTATCCGGGACAGGGCAGACCTACGAGCAGTACTTC. The chain combines TRBV10-3 with TRBJ2-7; 9 nucleotides align to TRBD1. V trimming: 2 bases; J trimming: 2 bases; junction bases outside the gene matches: 10. The CDR3 totals 17 residues. Germline lookup yields CDR1 ENHRY and CDR2 SYGVKD.

The CDR3 bases are TGTGCCAGCACGGGTACTAGCGGGAGGGGGGTTGAGCAGTTCTTC. It translates to CASTGTSGRGVEQFF. J is TRBJ2-1 and V is TRBV19, with 13 positions matching TRBD2. Germline trimming cut 9 bases from V and 9 bases from J; bases unmatched to any gene: 11. Germline CDR1 reads LNHDA; CDR2 reads SQIVND (reference sequence). This CDR3 has 15 residues.

This clonotype was detected many times. The chain couples TRBV5-1 to TRBJ2-1, with 9 bases matching TRBD1. The CDR3 runs to 14 residues. Per the germline V gene, CDR1 is SGHRS and CDR2 is YFSETQ. Germline trimming cut 7 bases from V and 7 bases from J; bases unmatched to any gene: 9. CDR3 bases: TGCGCCAGCTCCCGGGACAGGGAACTGAATGAGCAGTTCTTC. Its translation: CASSRDRELNEQFF.

This clonotype was seen repeatedly, ten times or more. This chain uses TRBV4-3 with TRBJ2-6; TRBD1 agrees at 9 bases. The CDR3 runs 17 residues. Germline lookup yields CDR1 LGHNA and CDR2 YSLEER. Trimming removed 9 bases from V and 3 bases from J; junction bases left unmatched: 12. In nucleotides, the CDR3 is TGCGCCAGTTCCCCGGGACAGGGCGTAAGTGGGGCCAACGTCCTGACTTTC. Translated: CASSPGQGVSGANVLTF.

Ten or more counts support this clonotype. The rearrangement uses TRBV27 and TRBJ2-7; no firm D call. Trimming left V 0 bases short and J 3 bases short, with 24 bases between. The CDR3 runs 19 residues. Germline loops: CDR1 MNHEY, CDR2 SMNVEV (reference sequence). The CDR3 DNA follows: TGTGCCAGCAGTTTATCGATGAGGCCGATGACTCAAGGTTACTACGAGCAGTACTTC. Its protein product is CASSLSMRPMTQGYYEQYF.

This clonotype was counted many times. CDR3 sequence: CASSEAEASSYNEQFF. The CDR3 DNA reads as TGTGCCAGCAGTGAAGCCGAAGCTAGCTCCTACAATGAGCAGTTCTTC. The chain employs TRBV2 and TRBJ2-1, with D unclear. The CDR3 spans 16 residues. Germline V gene sequence: CDR1 SNHLY, CDR2 FYNNEI. V lost 0 bases and J 0 bases, leaving 9 bases between the germline ends.

This clonotype was counted ten times or more. The gene calls are TRBV6-5 and TRBJ1-5; D is unclear. In germline, CDR1 is MNHEY, CDR2 SVGAGI. Trimming took 3 bases from V and 1 from J, leaving 4 bases between them. The CDR3 runs to 13 residues. The CDR3 DNA sequence: TGTGCCAGCAGTTATCGCAGCAATCAGCCCCAGCATTTT. It is translated as CASSYRSNQPQHF.

This clonotype has at least ten counts. The chain has TRBV28 and TRBJ2-3; maybe TRBD2 (5 bases). Germline V CDR1 and CDR2: MDHEN, SYDVKM. This CDR3 has 13 amino acids. V gave up 5 bases and J gave up 14 bases, with 20 bases separating them. CDR3 residues: CASSRGGLTHRYF. The CDR3 nucleotides read TGTGCCAGCAGTCGAGGAGGACTCACGCATAGGTATTTT.